What follows is one TCR beta chain and its context. No antigen is known for it. The germline gene is not matched at one end of the junction; a read error may be the cause. Some clones are missing from TCRdb's copy, which holds only in-frame ones; the method was immunoSEQ multiplex PCR. Among 17,000 or so clones listed, 92% were seen once. The record originates from a study of untreated major depressive disorder. Study-wide findings and caveats: In every subject, the five largest TRBV05-01 clones were private. Differences in TRBV25-01 and TRBV02-01 usage did not reach significance. CD4+ T cells from depressed patients used TRBV05-01 (Vbeta 5.1) more often than controls.

The donors were all European-descended. Around 30 ml of peripheral blood was collected per donor. The length of the CDR3 is 13 residues. Germline CDR1 and CDR2: SSHAT and FNYEAQ (reference sequence). This sequence originates from a woman between 40 and 55 years old with major depressive disorder. This chain connects TRBV7-7 to TRBJ1-1; possibly TRBD1 for D (6 bases). The sequenced sample consisted of CD4+ T cells from PBMCs. CDR3 coding DNA: TGTGCTAGCAGCCGATACACAGGGATGCAAGCTTTCTTT. Residues: CASSRYTGMQAFF.